Shown below are 3 T cell receptor beta chains from a single sample sequenced in a study of T cell responses to AZD1222 COVID-19 vaccine. Method: immunoSEQ multiplex PCR; TCRdb's copy keeps in-frame clones and lacks some. The profile shows 60,000 or so clones, roughly 88% of them singletons. The sample in question was peripheral blood, obtained on day 0 of AZD1222 vaccination. The receptors derive from an adult in good health.

This clone has more than one count but fewer than ten. This chain connects TRBV7-2 to TRBJ1-1; D gene unclear. The CDR3 sequence is 14 residues long. V shed 1 base and J shed 1 base, with 7 bases lying between them. From germline, CDR1 is SGHTA and CDR2 FQGNSA. Written as DNA, the CDR3 is TGTGCCAGCAGCTTAGGCAGGCCGAACACTGAAGCTTTCTTT. Amino acids: CASSLGRPNTEAFF.

The rearrangement links TRBV28 to TRBJ2-7; 7 bases fit TRBD2. V dropped 6 bases and J dropped 0; count of bases not matched to a gene: 5. The length of the CDR3 is 14 residues. The germline gives CDR1 MDHEN, CDR2 SYDVKM. This CDR3 reads CASRRGGSSYEQYV. CDR3 nucleotides: TGTGCCAGCAGACGCGGGGGTAGCTCCTACGAGCAGTACGTC.

This clone was picked up one time. J is TRBJ1-2 and V is TRBV6-5, with a tentative D call TRBD1 (5 bases). Germline lookup yields CDR1 MNHEY and CDR2 SVGAGI. CDR3 length equals 15 residues. V gave up 5 bases and J gave up 7 bases, with 20 bases separating them. CDR3 region: CASSRRGGKGPGYTF. DNA of the CDR3: TGTGCCAGCAGTCGACGGGGAGGGAAGGGGCCTGGCTACACCTTC.